These 25 T cell receptor beta chains share one sample of origin, sequenced in a study of blood T cells in healthy people across ages. A sample-barcoded 5' primer and a J-beta primer mix were used in a second PCR of roughly 7 to 11 cycles. TCRdb re-analysed the 5' RACE reads in MiXCR, keeping a single row per CDR3 protein. Of 1,500,000 or so distinct CDR3 sequences in the sample, approximately 59% were seen once. Input material: blood. These receptors all come from a man aged 18-30 years in good health.

The rearrangement joins TRBV7-2 to TRBJ2-5; 8 bases are a match to TRBD2. Germline values: CDR1 SGHTA, CDR2 FQGNSA. The CDR3 is 17 amino acids. The V segment lost 5 bases and the J segment 2 bases; nucleotides outside the gene matches: 13. The CDR3, as DNA: TGTGCCAGCAGCCAGCTTAGCGGGATGGGTAGGCAAGAGACCCAGTACTTC. This translates into CASSQLSGMGRQETQYF.

The chain employs TRBV6-2 or TRBV6-3 and TRBJ2-4, with D perhaps TRBD1 or TRBD2 (5 bases each). Near its end, the DNA agrees better with TRBJ2-7, so the J call may be wrong. Germline V lookup: CDR1 MNHEY, CDR2 SVGEGT. There are 17 residues in the CDR3. CDR3 sequence reads: CASSTSQPIGAIYEQYF. The CDR3 bases are TGTGCCAGCAGTACCTCCCAGCCCATCGGGGCCATCTACGAGCAGTACTTC.

This chain joins TRBV27 and TRBJ2-5; 9 bases align to TRBD1. V lost 5 bases, J lost 4 bases, and 5 bases stayed unmatched. This CDR3 is 14 amino acids long. Germline CDR1 is MNHEY and CDR2 is SMNVEV (reference sequence). The CDR3 region is CASSVGTGPETQYF. The CDR3 bases are TGTGCCAGCAGTGTTGGGACAGGGCCAGAGACCCAGTACTTC.

This chain uses TRBV6-2 or TRBV6-3 with TRBJ2-3; 10 bases agree with TRBD2. Germline assignment: CDR1 MNHEY and CDR2 SVGEGT. The CDR3 extends over 16 amino acids. J gave up 0 bases and V 7 bases, and 7 bases lay outside the gene matches. The CDR3 sequence is CASKPSGSFSTDTQYF. For the CDR3, the DNA is TGTGCCAGCAAGCCTAGCGGGAGTTTTAGCACAGATACGCAGTATTTT.

This chain connects TRBV4-2 to TRBJ2-3, with 12 bases lining up with TRBD2. V shed 5 bases, J shed 4 bases, and the junction held 4 bases outside the gene matches. CDR3 size: 15 residues. Germline loops: CDR1 LGHNA, CDR2 YNFKEQ. The CDR3 region has the DNA TGTGCCAGCAGCTCGACTAGCGGGAGTTCAGATACGCAGTATTTT. It specifies CASSSTSGSSDTQYF.

The genes are TRBV25-1 and TRBJ2-1; D gene uncertain. V shed 4 bases and J shed 6 bases, with 7 bases lying between them. Germline V gene lookup returns CDR1 MGHDK and CDR2 SYGVNS. The CDR3 sequence is 12 residues long. The chain's CDR3 is CASSVLVNEQFF. The CDR3 DNA sequence: TGTGCCAGCAGTGTGCTCGTCAATGAGCAGTTCTTC.

The chain combines TRBV28 with TRBJ2-7, with 10 bases aligning to TRBD2. V was pared by 2 bases and J by 1 base, with 5 bases of the junction left unmatched. Germline assignment: CDR1 MDHEN and CDR2 SYDVKM. The CDR3 is made up of 16 amino acids. The CDR3 loop is CASSLTAGGLSYEQYF. As DNA, the CDR3 is TGTGCCAGCAGTTTAACAGCGGGAGGGCTTTCCTACGAGCAGTACTTC.

This clonotype has more than one count but fewer than ten. This chain joins TRBV20-1 and TRBJ1-2, with 7 bases fitting TRBD1. Looked up from germline, CDR1 is DFQATT and CDR2 is SNEGSKA (reference sequence). CDR3 length: 14 amino acids. V dropped 5 bases and J dropped 3; count of bases not matched to a gene: 9. Written as DNA, the CDR3 is TGCAGTGCTGACACAGGGGAATCAGACTATGGCTACACCTTC. It encodes CSADTGESDYGYTF.

This clonotype was seen once. The chain recombines TRBV11-1 with TRBJ1-2, with unresolved D. The germline gives CDR1 SGHAT, CDR2 FQDESV (reference sequence). Deletions cut 4 bases from V and 3 bases from J, with 12 bases between. The CDR3 is 14 amino acids. The CDR3 sequence: CASSSIPADYGYTF. The CDR3 DNA sequence: TGTGCCAGCAGCTCCATCCCAGCGGACTATGGCTACACCTTC.

V is TRBV5-1 and J is TRBJ2-6; TRBD1 agrees at 7 bases. From germline, CDR1 is SGHRS and CDR2 YFSETQ. The V and J ends lost 6 bases and 0 bases, in that order; junction bases with no gene match: 9. This CDR3 is built from 17 residues. Written as DNA, the CDR3 is TGCGCCAGCACCAAGGGACAGATCGTCTCTGGGGCCAACGTCCTGACTTTC. Its translation is CASTKGQIVSGANVLTF.

V is TRBV7-9 and J is TRBJ2-7, with 7 bases that match TRBD2. The trim removed 5 bases at V and 2 bases at J, leaving 6 bases unmatched. The CDR3 totals 14 residues. Germline V gene lookup returns CDR1 SEHNR and CDR2 FQNEAQ (reference sequence). CDR3 protein: CASSPSGNTYEQYF. CDR3 nucleotide sequence: TGTGCCAGCAGCCCCAGCGGGAATACCTACGAGCAGTACTTC.

This clonotype showed up many times. The V call is TRBV20-1, the J call TRBJ1-2; D ambiguous. Germline CDR1 DFQATT, CDR2 SNEGSKA (reference sequence). This CDR3 has 20 amino acids. The ends were cut back, 8 bases at V and 4 bases at J, with 38 bases in the middle. For the CDR3, the DNA is TGCAGTTCCCTAGCCCCTGCCACTAACCCCAGAACCGGGCAAGGCTATGGCTACACCTTC. Encoded protein: CSSLAPATNPRTGQGYGYTF.

This clonotype was detected only a few times. The J gene is TRBJ2-5, the V gene TRBV7-2, with 9 nucleotides matching TRBD2. The DNA end favors TRBJ2-7, so the J call may be wrong. Looked up from germline, CDR1 is SGHTA and CDR2 is FQGNSA. The CDR3 is 14 residues long. Here the CDR3 reads CASSPIAGVNEQYF. The CDR3 DNA sequence: TGTGCCAGCAGCCCCATAGCGGGAGTCAACGAGCAGTACTTC.

The rearrangement links TRBV5-1 to TRBJ2-3; the match to TRBD2 covers 7 bases. CDR1 and CDR2 from the germline V gene are SGHRS and YFSETQ. Unmatched junction bases numbered 11, after V lost 3 bases and J lost 4 bases. The CDR3 runs to 16 residues. The CDR3: CASSYRWAGASDTQYF. The CDR3 nucleotides read TGCGCCAGCAGCTATCGTTGGGCGGGAGCTTCAGATACGCAGTATTTT.

The gene calls are TRBV20-1 and TRBJ1-2; no clear D. Germline V gene data show CDR1 as DFQATT and CDR2 as SNEGSKA (reference sequence). The CDR3 has 10 amino acids. V lost 0 bases to trimming and J lost 8 bases, with 4 bases between them. The CDR3, as DNA: TGCAGTGCTAGAGATCAAGGCTACACCTTC. Encoded protein: CSARDQGYTF.

This clonotype was detected once. This clone may be a read error of a much larger clone one base away. CDR3 nucleotides: TGTGCCAGCAGCTGGACAGACTATGGCTACACCTTC. Its protein is CASSWTDYGYTF. The chain carries TRBV13 and TRBJ1-2; a weak D match, TRBD1 (6 bases). V was trimmed by 4 bases and J by 3 bases, leaving 6 bases between them. This CDR3 region has 12 residues. Germline CDR1 PRHDT, CDR2 FYEKMQ (reference sequence). Complete variable domain (other parts from reference TRBV13 and TRBJ1-2): AAGVIQSPRHLIKEKRETATLKCYPIPRHDTVYWYQQGPGQDPQFLISFYEKMQSDKGSIPDRFSAQQFSDYHSELNMSSLELGDSALYFCASSWTDYGYTFGSGTRLTVV.

CDR3 coding DNA: TGCGCCAGCCGGGAATCGGGGGCCCTTGGAGAAAAACTGTTTTTT. It codes for CASRESGALGEKLFF. The chain carries TRBV4-3 and TRBJ1-4, with D possibly being TRBD1 (6 bases). V lost 8 bases and J 8 bases, leaving 21 bases between the germline ends. This CDR3 spans 15 amino acids. CDR1 LGHNA and CDR2 YSLEER come from the germline V gene.

The chain joins TRBV7-2 to TRBJ2-7, with 8 bases that match TRBD2. CDR3 size: 15 residues. V trimming: 5 bases; J trimming: 5 bases; junction bases outside the gene matches: 11. Germline values: CDR1 SGHTA, CDR2 FQGNSA. The CDR3 nucleotides read TGTGCCAGCAGCCCGGGGACTAGTGAGGGGAACGAGCAGTACTTC. Translating gives CASSPGTSEGNEQYF.

This clonotype was counted a few times. CDR3 in DNA: TGTGCCATCACCCCGGGGGGGACTGAAGCTTTCTTT. Amino acids: CAITPGGTEAFF. The rearrangement links TRBV10-3 to TRBJ1-1, with a tentative D call TRBD1 (5 bases). V lost 7 bases to trimming and J lost 5 bases, with 11 bases between them. There are 12 residues in the CDR3. Germline V lookup: CDR1 ENHRY, CDR2 SYGVKD.

This clonotype appeared once. V gene TRBV25-1 combines with J gene TRBJ1-4; D is unresolved. In germline, CDR1 is MGHDK, CDR2 SYGVNS. V lost 5 bases and J lost 5, with 12 bases in between. The CDR3 covers 14 residues. CDR3 nucleotide sequence: TGTGCCAGCAGTTTCGGGCTCTGGAATGAAAAACTGTTTTTT. Its protein product is CASSFGLWNEKLFF.

This clonotype turned up a few times. The chain is built from TRBV4-2 and TRBJ2-1; 11 bases agree with TRBD2. CDR1 and CDR2 from the germline V gene are LGHNA and YNFKEQ. The trim removed 1 base at V and 3 bases at J, leaving 2 bases unmatched. The CDR3 has 16 amino acids. The CDR3 DNA reads TGTGCCAGCAGCCAAGCTAGCGGGGGGCGCTACAATGAGCAGTTCTTC. This gives the protein CASSQASGGRYNEQFF.

The chain uses TRBV11-2 and TRBJ2-1, with D hard to call. V was clipped by 3 bases and J by 10 bases, with 10 bases between them. Looked up from germline, CDR1 is SGHAT and CDR2 is FQNNGV. There are 12 residues in the CDR3. CDR3 sequence reads: CASSFGSYEQFF. DNA of the CDR3: TGTGCCAGCAGCTTTGGCAGCTACGAGCAGTTCTTC.

This chain uses TRBV27 with TRBJ1-2, with D possibly TRBD1 on 6 matching bases. Germline lookup yields CDR1 MNHEY and CDR2 SMNVEV (reference sequence). The CDR3 length is 17 residues. Trimming cost V 7 bases and J 4 bases, with 25 bases left between them. In DNA form, the CDR3 reads TGTGCCAGCACCGCCCAGAATCGGGGGGCACGGGGCTATGGCTACACCTTC. This encodes CASTAQNRGARGYGYTF.

This clonotype was seen a single time. The chain uses TRBV12-3 or TRBV12-4 and TRBJ1-1; 8 bases map to TRBD1. This CDR3 spans 16 amino acids. Losses at the gene ends were 5 bases for V and 0 bases for J; bases not matched to a gene: 8. The CDR3, as DNA: TGTGCCAGCAGTCCCGGACAGGGCGGCCTGAACACTGAAGCTTTCTTT. This codes for CASSPGQGGLNTEAFF.

This clonotype has only a few counts. The V call is TRBV12-5, the J call TRBJ2-2; 7 nucleotides agree with TRBD2. Losses at the gene ends were 6 bases for V and 3 bases for J; bases not matched to a gene: 1. The length of the CDR3 is 13 residues. The germline CDR1 and CDR2 sequences are LGHNT and FRNRAP. The DNA of the CDR3 is TGTGCTAGTGGCCGGGGGGACACCGGGGAGCTGTTTTTT. It is translated as CASGRGDTGELFF.